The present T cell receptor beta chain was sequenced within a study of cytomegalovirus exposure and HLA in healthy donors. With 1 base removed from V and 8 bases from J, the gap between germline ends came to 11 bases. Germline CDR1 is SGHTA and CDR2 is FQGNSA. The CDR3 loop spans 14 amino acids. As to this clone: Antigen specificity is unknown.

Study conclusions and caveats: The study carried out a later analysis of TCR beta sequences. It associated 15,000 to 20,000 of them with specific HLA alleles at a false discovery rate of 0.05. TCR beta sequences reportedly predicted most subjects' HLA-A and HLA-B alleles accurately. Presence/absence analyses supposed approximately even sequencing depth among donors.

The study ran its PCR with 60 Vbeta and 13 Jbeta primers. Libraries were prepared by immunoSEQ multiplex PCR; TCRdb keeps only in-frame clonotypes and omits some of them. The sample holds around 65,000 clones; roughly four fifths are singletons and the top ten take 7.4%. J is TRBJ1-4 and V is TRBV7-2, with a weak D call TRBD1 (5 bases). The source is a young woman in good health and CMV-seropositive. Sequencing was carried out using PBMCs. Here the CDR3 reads CASSLGRGGEKLFF. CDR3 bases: TGTGCCAGCAGCTTAGGTAGGGGTGGCGAAAAACTGTTTTTT.